The present entry profiles one TCR beta chain with its context. Assay: immunoSEQ multiplex PCR; the TCRdb copy retains only in-frame clones and omits some. The sample contains 45,000 to 50,000 clones, about 90% of which appear only once. This sample is part of a study of technical replicates of blood from a few donors. This CDR3 contains 12 residues. The V end was cut by 2 bases, the J end by 5 bases, with 8 bases between. Germline values: CDR1 SGHNT, CDR2 YYREEE (reference sequence). This TCR was sampled from a human donor in good health. Some clones in this sample may be carry-over from other donors' samples. Material for sequencing was PBMCs. The chain links TRBV5-4 to TRBJ2-7; unclear D gene. Here the CDR3 reads CASSFGVDEQYF. Here the CDR3 DNA reads TGTGCCAGCAGCTTCGGAGTCGACGAGCAGTACTTC.